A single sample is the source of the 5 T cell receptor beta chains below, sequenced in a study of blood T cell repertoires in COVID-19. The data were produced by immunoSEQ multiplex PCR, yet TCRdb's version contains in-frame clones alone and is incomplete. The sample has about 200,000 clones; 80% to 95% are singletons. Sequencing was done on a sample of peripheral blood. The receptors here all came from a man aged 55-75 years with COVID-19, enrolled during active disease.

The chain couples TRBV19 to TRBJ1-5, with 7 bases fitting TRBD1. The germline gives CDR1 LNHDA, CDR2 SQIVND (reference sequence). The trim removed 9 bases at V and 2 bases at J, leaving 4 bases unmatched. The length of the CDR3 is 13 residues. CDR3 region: CASLDRGNQPQHF. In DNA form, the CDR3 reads TGTGCCAGCCTCGACAGGGGCAATCAGCCCCAGCATTTT.

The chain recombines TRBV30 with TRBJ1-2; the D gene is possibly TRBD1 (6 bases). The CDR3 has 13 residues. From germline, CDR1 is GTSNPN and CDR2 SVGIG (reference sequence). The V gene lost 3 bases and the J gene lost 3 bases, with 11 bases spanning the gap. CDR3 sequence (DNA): TGTGCCTGGAGGGGGGGGCGGTACTATGGCTACACCTTC. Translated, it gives CAWRGGRYYGYTF.

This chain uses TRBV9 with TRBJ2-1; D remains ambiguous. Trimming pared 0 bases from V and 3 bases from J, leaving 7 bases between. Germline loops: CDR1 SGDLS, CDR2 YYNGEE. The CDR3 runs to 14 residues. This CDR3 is CASSVVSGYNEQFF. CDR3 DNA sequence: TGTGCCAGCAGCGTAGTTTCAGGCTACAATGAGCAGTTCTTC.

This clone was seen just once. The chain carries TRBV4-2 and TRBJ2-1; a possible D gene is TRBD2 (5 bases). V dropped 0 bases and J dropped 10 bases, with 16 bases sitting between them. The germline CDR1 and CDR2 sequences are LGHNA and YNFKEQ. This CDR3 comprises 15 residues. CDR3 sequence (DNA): TGTGCCAGCAGCCAAGATCGGCTAGCCCCCAGCGAGCAGTTCTTC. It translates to CASSQDRLAPSEQFF.

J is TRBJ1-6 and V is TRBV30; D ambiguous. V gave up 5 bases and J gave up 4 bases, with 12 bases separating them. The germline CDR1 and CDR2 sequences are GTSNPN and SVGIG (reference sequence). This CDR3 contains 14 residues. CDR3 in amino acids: CAWSEGGYNSPLHF. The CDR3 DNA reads TGTGCCTGGTCGGAAGGAGGGTATAATTCACCCCTCCACTTT.